This entry concerns a single T cell receptor beta chain. Amplification yielded TCR beta CDR3 regions, with RNA transcripts as the source. First-round RT-PCR targeting the TCR CDR3 was performed with the HTBI primer set. TCRdb re-derived calls from the multiplex PCR reads in MiXCR, one entry per CDR3 protein. This table holds around 250,000 distinct CDR3 sequences, about 14% found once. This entry belongs to a study of T cells in Graves' hyperthyroidism and ophthalmopathy. Patients were excluded for uncontrolled infection, other autoimmune disease, pregnancy or lactation. Blood was drawn at first hyperthyroidism diagnosis, before any ophthalmopathy symptoms. More than 9.5 ml fresh peripheral blood yielded the PBMCs. V was cut by 5 bases and J by 6 bases, with 11 bases left in between. CDR3 length: 13 amino acids. CDR1 and CDR2 from the germline V gene are MDHEN and SYDVKM.

The chain joins TRBV28 to TRBJ2-1, with D possibly matching TRBD2 (5 bases). The sample was blood. The sequence was obtained from a woman between 40 and 50 years old with Graves' hyperthyroidism that later progressed to Graves' ophthalmopathy. CDR3 in amino acids: CASSINTSNEQFF. CDR3 nucleotides: TGTGCCAGCAGTATTAATACTAGCAATGAGCAGTTCTTC.